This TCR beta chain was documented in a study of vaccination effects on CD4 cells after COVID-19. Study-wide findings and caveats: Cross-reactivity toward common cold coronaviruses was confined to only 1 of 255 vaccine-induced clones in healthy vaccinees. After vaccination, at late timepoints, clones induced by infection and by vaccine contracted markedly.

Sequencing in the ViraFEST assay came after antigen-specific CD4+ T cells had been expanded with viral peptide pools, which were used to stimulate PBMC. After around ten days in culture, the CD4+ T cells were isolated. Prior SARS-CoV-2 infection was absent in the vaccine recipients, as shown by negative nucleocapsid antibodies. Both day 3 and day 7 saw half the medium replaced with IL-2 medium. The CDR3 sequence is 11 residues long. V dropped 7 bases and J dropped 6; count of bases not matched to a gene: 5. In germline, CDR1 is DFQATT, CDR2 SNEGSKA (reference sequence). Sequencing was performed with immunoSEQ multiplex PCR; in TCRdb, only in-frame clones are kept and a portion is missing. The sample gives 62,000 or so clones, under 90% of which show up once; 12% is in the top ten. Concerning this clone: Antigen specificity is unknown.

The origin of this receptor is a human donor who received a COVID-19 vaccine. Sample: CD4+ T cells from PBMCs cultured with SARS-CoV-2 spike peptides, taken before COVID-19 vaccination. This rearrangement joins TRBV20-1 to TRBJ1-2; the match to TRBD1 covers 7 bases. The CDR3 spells CSVRQGNGYTF. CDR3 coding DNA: TGCAGTGTAAGACAGGGAAATGGCTACACCTTC.